This TCR beta chain was captured in a study of T cells in localized non-small cell lung cancer. Some clones are missing from TCRdb's copy, which holds only in-frame ones; the method was immunoSEQ multiplex PCR. The table lists under 35,000 clones, around 93% of them singletons. From germline, CDR1 is KGHSH and CDR2 LQKENI. The ends were cut back, 5 bases at V and 7 bases at J, with 14 bases in the middle. The CDR3 contains 14 residues. Whole-study findings and limits: Higher T cell density in the blood was associated with longer overall survival, whereas higher adjacent-lung clonality associated with shorter survival. Tumor trailed uninvolved adjacent lung in T cell clonality, which peaked there. Adjacent lung held a median roughly 54 of the top 100 tumor clones. Sequencing, confined to only one tumor region, leaves heterogeneity possible.

Points on this clone: No antigen is known for it.

The TCR comes from an older female donor with stage I lung adenocarcinoma. The chain couples TRBV18 to TRBJ1-4; D call uncertain. The source material was peripheral blood, sampled before any cancer treatment. CDR3 region: CASSSRETAEKLFF. The CDR3 bases are TGTGCCAGCTCATCGCGGGAGACGGCTGAAAAACTGTTTTTT.